Described below is a single T cell receptor beta chain sequence and its context. The target antigen is unknown. Between the trimmed V and J ends, which lost 0 bases and 5 bases, there was a span of 19 bases. This CDR3 has 17 residues. CDR1 is WSHSY, CDR2 SAAADI, per germline. The entry originates in a study of cytomegalovirus exposure and HLA in healthy donors. The study ran its PCR with 60 Vbeta and 13 Jbeta primers. Here immunoSEQ multiplex PCR was the method, and the copy in TCRdb shows in-frame clones only, minus some. The data hold some 190,000 clones, with about 85% observed a single time. Study results and limitations: In an earlier analysis, about 87% or about 30%: the productive usage of most TCR beta V segments.

The sequence derives from a girl aged 5-17 years in good health and CMV-seropositive. The rearrangement uses TRBV10-2 and TRBJ2-5; D may be TRBD2 (5 bases). Sequences were obtained from PBMCs. The CDR3 DNA sequence: TGCGCCAGCAGTGAGTCTCCAGGCGGGCGGGTTTGGGAGACCCAGTACTTC. Translated, it gives CASSESPGGRVWETQYF.